This TCR beta chain was found in a study of cytomegalovirus exposure and HLA in healthy donors. Notes on the study in general: Presence/absence comparisons presumed near-even sequencing depth among donors.

Regarding this clone: Antigen: not known.

In the PCR, 60 Vbeta and 13 Jbeta primers were used. Sequencing used immunoSEQ multiplex PCR; TCRdb keeps in-frame clones, though not all of them. The sample includes roughly 130,000 clones, 75% to 85% of them seen just once. V dropped 5 bases and J dropped 0; count of bases not matched to a gene: 11. The CDR3 totals 17 residues. The germline V gene encodes CDR1 MNHEY and CDR2 SMNVEV (reference sequence). Sequenced input: PBMCs. V and J are TRBV27 and TRBJ2-7; TRBD2 aligns across 9 bases. The receptor comes from a woman in her late teens or twenties in good health and CMV-seropositive. This CDR3 is CASSPRGAGGFSYEQYF. The CDR3 bases are TGTGCCAGCAGTCCTCGGGGAGCGGGGGGATTCTCCTACGAGCAGTACTTC.